Listed below are T cell receptor beta chains from one sample, sequenced in a study of metastatic and nonmetastatic thyroid tumors. TCRdb re-clonotyped the PCR reads through MiXCR. Of 53,000 or so clones listed, approximately 22% were seen once; the top ten hold approximately 4%. Sequences were obtained from blood. These receptors all come from a female donor with papillary thyroid cancer or a benign thyroid nodule (not recorded which). Some clones in this sample may be carry-over from other donors' samples. Each CDR3 is given with its conserved first and last residue. Fields, in order: clone size, D gene, V gene, J gene, CDR3 DNA, CDR3 protein. D genes are given only for firm matches. Clone size, where shown, is once, few, many, or a class for clones that have expanded.

>many|.|TRBV27|TRBJ2-7
TGTGCCAGCAGTTCTTTCTCGACAGATGTTGGGTTGGAGTACTTC
CASSSFSTDVGLEYF
>many|.|TRBV28|TRBJ2-3
TGTGCCACCTCCCTCATCGGGGACACAGATACGCAGTATTTT
CATSLIGDTDTQYF
>many|TRBD1|TRBV2|TRBJ2-2
TGTGCCAGCAGGAAAATGACAGGGGAAGCCGGGGAGCTGTTTTTT
CASRKMTGEAGELFF
>.|.|TRBV28|TRBJ2-7
TGTGCCAGCAGATTCTCCTCCTACGAGCAGTACTTC
CASRFSSYEQYF
>many|.|TRBV20-1|TRBJ1-5
TGCAGTGCTACAATCGCCCGGGACCTTTCTAGCAATCAGCCCCAGCATTTT
CSATIARDLSSNQPQHF
>.|.|TRBV2|TRBJ2-7
TGTGCCAGCAGTTTAAAGTCCCCGGGGGCCTACGAGCAGTACTTC
CASSLKSPGAYEQYF
>many|.|TRBV20-1|TRBJ2-1
TGCAGTGCTAGCCCGGACCCGGGCAATGAGCAGTTCTTC
CSASPDPGNEQFF
>many|TRBD2|TRBV15|TRBJ2-2
TGTGCCACCAGCTCTATGACTAGCGACAAAACCGGGGAGCTGTTTTTT
CATSSMTSDKTGELFF
>.|TRBD2|TRBV20-1|TRBJ2-7
TGCAGTGCTAGAGAGTTACGCGGGAGCGTGAACGAGCAGTATTTC
CSARELRGSVNEQYF
>.|.|TRBV5-1|TRBJ2-2
TGCGCCAGCAGCTTGGCTGGAGTGGGCACCGGGCAGCTGTTTTTT
CASSLAGVGTGQLFF
>many|.|TRBV2|TRBJ1-5
TGTGCCAGCAGTGGCGGTAGTCAGCCCCAGCATTTT
CASSGGSQPQHF
>few|.|TRBV28|TRBJ2-7
TGTGCCAGCAGACCCACTGTCCGGGAGCAGTACTTC
CASRPTVREQYF
>many|.|TRBV19|TRBJ2-3
TGTGCCAGTAGCATCCCTCCTCTCACAGATACGCAGTATTTT
CASSIPPLTDTQYF
>many|.|TRBV10-2|TRBJ2-1
TGCGCCAGCAGTGAGGAGGGTTCCTACAATGAGCAGTTCTTC
CASSEEGSYNEQFF
>many|.|TRBV6-6|TRBJ1-1
TGTGCCAGCAGTTACTCCGGGGGGACTGAAGCTTTCTTT
CASSYSGGTEAFF
>many|TRBD1|TRBV28|TRBJ1-6
TGTGCCGGCAGTTTTGGGACAGTCGATAATTCACCCCTCCACTTT
CAGSFGTVDNSPLHF
>medium-sized|TRBD2|TRBV24-1|TRBJ2-1
TGTGCCACCAGCACGGTTTTAAGCGGGGCCCACAATGAGCAGTTCTTC
CATSTVLSGAHNEQFF
>many|TRBD2|TRBV6-4|TRBJ2-1
TGTGCCAGCAGTCCTAGCGGGGATTACAATGAGCAGTTCTTC
CASSPSGDYNEQFF
>many|.|TRBV6-5|TRBJ2-3
TGTGCCAGCAGTTACCGGGACTCCAGCATCGATACGCAGTATTTT
CASSYRDSSIDTQYF
>many|.|TRBV11-1|TRBJ2-3
TGTGCCAGCAGCGACCCTACAGGTACAGATACGCAGTATTTT
CASSDPTGTDTQYF
>many|.|TRBV6-1|TRBJ2-2
TGTGCCAGCAGTGGTCTGGGGCTTAACACCGGGGAGCTGTTTTTT
CASSGLGLNTGELFF
>many|TRBD2|TRBV9|TRBJ2-7
TGTGCCAGCACAAGGGACTATAACCCCCAGGGCGAGCAGTACTTC
CASTRDYNPQGEQYF
>many|.|TRBV5-5|TRBJ2-7
TGTGCCAGCAGCTTCCAGGTCTCCTACGAGCAGTACTTC
CASSFQVSYEQYF
>many|TRBD1|TRBV28|TRBJ1-2
TGTGCCAGTACAGGGGCGTATGGCTACACCTTC
CASTGAYGYTF
>few|.|TRBV10-3|TRBJ2-2
TGTGCCATCAATGAACGGCCCAACACCGGGGAGCTGTTTTTT
CAINERPNTGELFF
>many|.|TRBV4-1|TRBJ1-1
TGCGCCAGCAGCCAAGACTGGGCAAAGAACACTGAAGCTTTCTTT
CASSQDWAKNTEAFF
>.|TRBD2|TRBV20-1|TRBJ2-4
TGCAGTGCTGCTGCCCGACTTGCGGGAGGCAATGAGCTGTTGTTC
CSAAARLAGGNELLF
>many|TRBD2|TRBV6-4|TRBJ2-2
TGTGCCAGCAGTGACTCGTCAATCCTAGCGGGAGGGGATGTCACCGGGGAGCTGTTTTTT
CASSDSSILAGGDVTGELFF
>many|TRBD2|TRBV20-1|TRBJ2-1
TGCAGTGCTAGACTAGCGGGAGGCCCTATCAATGAGCAGTTCTTC
CSARLAGGPINEQFF